This TCR beta chain was documented in a study of cytomegalovirus exposure and HLA in healthy donors. Findings and limits, study-wide: The listing of 150 to 200 TCR beta chains classed them as cytomegalovirus-associated.

PCR used 60 Vbeta primers and 13 Jbeta primers. Source study methods: Later, roughly 77 million unique TCR beta chains were counted in an analysis, and about 10 million of them were shared. This table comes from immunoSEQ multiplex PCR, and its TCRdb copy is limited to in-frame clones, with some not included. V and J calls and clone size are those listed in that table; D and trimming were worked out from the DNA. The data hold about 160,000 clones, with about 76% observed a single time. Remarks on this clone: Its antigen is as yet unknown.

Participants comprised healthy donors of bone marrow. This TCR derives from a human donor in good health. The sample consisted of PBMCs.

CDR3: CASSPRMRGDEKLFF. CDR3 DNA: TGTGCCAGCTCACCACGCATGCGGGGGGACGAAAAACTGTTTTTT. The chain links TRBV18 to TRBJ1-4, with a possible D match to TRBD1 (5 bases). This CDR3 spans 15 amino acids. V gave up 1 base and J gave up 8 bases, with 14 bases separating them. Germline V gives CDR1 KGHSH, CDR2 LQKENI.